The sequence of this T cell receptor beta chain was determined in a study of CD8+ T cells in alopecia areata. Overall study findings and caveats: With patients, TCR sharing proved less clear than in mice, a difference possibly related to HLA. The study found higher clonality in lesional than normal scalp, especially in alopecia totalis/universalis.

RNA was extracted and reverse transcribed into cDNA as the sequencing template. The assay was immunoSEQ multiplex PCR, and TCRdb's table has in-frame clones only and misses some. This sample has approximately 150,000 clones, with around 49% found just once. As to this clone: Its matching antigen is unknown.

Germline V gene lookup returns CDR1 LGHNA and CDR2 YSLEER. This CDR3 is 12 amino acids long. V dropped 1 base and J dropped 6 bases, with 4 bases sitting between them. Punch biopsies of lesional scalp, plus peripheral blood, were taken from alopecia areata patients. The sequencing used CD4+ T cells sorted from blood, collected at week 0. The receptor's source is a human donor with alopecia areata. The chain couples TRBV4-3 to TRBJ2-1; D is undetermined. CDR3 nucleotides: TGCGCCAGCAGCCAAGTTTCCAATGAGCAGTTCTTC. Encoded protein: CASSQVSNEQFF.